This T cell receptor beta chain was sequenced in a study of shared clonotypes between healthy human individuals. Naive CD8 cells comprised CD45RO-negative, CCR7-positively selected cells, excluding terminally differentiated effector memory CD45RA+ cells. Only in-frame clones appear in the TCRdb table, and some are missing; sequencing was by immunoSEQ multiplex PCR. The table has over 800,000 clones, around 92% seen once; the top ten hold less than 25%. Germline V CDR1 and CDR2: MDHEN, SYDVKM. Trimming stripped 1 base from V and 3 bases from J, with 10 bases between. The CDR3 has 15 amino acids. Points on this clone: Its antigen is as yet unknown.

Overall study findings and caveats: Sampling involved blood alone; tissue repertoires likely differ. Lower generation probabilities were found for non-shared clonotypes than for those shared by all four donors.

The sequence was collected from a man under 40 in good health. The material sequenced was naive CD8+ T cells sorted from blood. V gene TRBV28 combines with J gene TRBJ2-1, with D perhaps matching TRBD1 (5 bases). CDR3 sequence: CASSLLSDIYNEQFF. The CDR3 nucleotides are TGTGCCAGCAGTTTATTATCGGACATCTACAATGAGCAGTTCTTC.